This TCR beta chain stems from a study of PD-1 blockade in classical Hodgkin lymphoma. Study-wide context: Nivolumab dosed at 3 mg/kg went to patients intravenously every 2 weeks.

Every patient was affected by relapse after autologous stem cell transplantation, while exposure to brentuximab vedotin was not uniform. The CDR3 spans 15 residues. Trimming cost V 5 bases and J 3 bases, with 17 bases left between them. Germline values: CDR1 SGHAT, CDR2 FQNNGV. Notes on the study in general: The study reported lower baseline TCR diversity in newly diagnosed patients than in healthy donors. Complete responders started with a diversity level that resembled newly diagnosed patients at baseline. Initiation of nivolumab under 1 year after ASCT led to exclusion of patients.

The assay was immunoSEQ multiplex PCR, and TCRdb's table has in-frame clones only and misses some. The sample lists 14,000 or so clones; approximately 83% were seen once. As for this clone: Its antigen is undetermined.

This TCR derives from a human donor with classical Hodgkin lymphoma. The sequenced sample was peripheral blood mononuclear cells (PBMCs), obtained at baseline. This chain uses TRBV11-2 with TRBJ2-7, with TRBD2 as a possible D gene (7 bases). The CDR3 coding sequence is TGTGCCAGCAGCGCCCGTAGAGGGGGGGACTACGAGCAGTACTTC. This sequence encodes CASSARRGGDYEQYF.